This TCR beta chain was sequenced for a study of chemoradiotherapy in HPV16-positive cancers. General study findings and limits: During treatment, candidate HPV-specific clones and E7-related motifs expanded in tumor.

Regarding this clone: Its matching antigen is unknown.

Measured with immunoSEQ multiplex PCR; TCRdb has only the in-frame clones, and not every one. The sample contains about 8,100 clones, around 64% of which appear only once. The CDR3 contains 15 residues. V shed 3 bases and J shed 4 bases, with 14 bases lying between them. Germline loops: CDR1 LGHNA, CDR2 YNFKEQ. Sample collection was performed from a patient who underwent chemoradiotherapy. The source of this sequence is a human donor with HPV-associated anogenital cancer. The chain is built from TRBV4-2 and TRBJ2-3; the D is unclear. The CDR3 here is CASSQGHRQADTQYF. The CDR3 DNA reads as TGTGCCAGCAGCCAGGGTCACCGCCAGGCAGATACGCAGTATTTT.